This is a list of T cell receptor beta chains from one sample in a study of identical twins. TCRdb itself ran the 5' RACE reads through MiXCR, one entry per CDR3 protein. The table shows some 710,000 distinct CDR3 sequences, with roughly 6% occurring only once. Sequencing input: naive T cells sorted from blood. These receptors were taken from a man aged 18 to 35 in good health. The conserved cysteine and the conserved F or W are not part of the CDR3 here. Each record gives: V gene, CDR3 protein.

V: TRBV5-1; CDR3: ASSLAGSFTDTQY
V: TRBV15; CDR3: ATSIGGQGDNEQF
V: TRBV20-1; CDR3: SARFYNEQF
V: TRBV5-6; CDR3: ASAELASTSYEQY
V: TRBV3-1; CDR3: ASSPSGQGIAGELF
V: TRBV20-1; CDR3: SGISGTSTDTQY
V: TRBV11-2; CDR3: ASSLKSGTGTGELF
V: TRBV30; CDR3: AWSYTGGNEQF
V: TRBV25-1; CDR3: ASSGTSGIDNEQF
V: TRBV6-2/TRBV6-3; CDR3: ASSYSSYEQY
V: TRBV3-1; CDR3: ASSRLAGGPTDTQY
V: TRBV20-1; CDR3: SARDSSGTSSYNEQF
V: TRBV2; CDR3: ASSDWTGSNQPQH
V: TRBV7-8; CDR3: ASSLARLATHYEQY
V: TRBV9; CDR3: ASSIGPRQNNEQF
V: TRBV4-2; CDR3: ASCPGGSYNEQF
V: TRBV20-1; CDR3: SARTLLYEQY
V: TRBV10-1; CDR3: ASIRGGRRNTIY
V: TRBV20-1; CDR3: SAREIRTSGSISYNEQF
V: TRBV9; CDR3: ASSGQSQNTEAF
V: TRBV20-1; CDR3: SARRDSVTGELF
V: TRBV5-1; CDR3: ASAGAGANVLT
V: TRBV5-1; CDR3: ASSLVQGTGANVLT
V: TRBV9; CDR3: ASSVVSYGDNEQF
V: TRBV10-3; CDR3: AISESTGGLTDTQY
V: TRBV25-1; CDR3: ASSPGDITDTQY
V: TRBV7-2; CDR3: ASSSTGQGPHEQY
V: TRBV11-1; CDR3: ASSLGSLGFSGANVLT
V: TRBV19; CDR3: ASSFIQGGGNEQF
V: TRBV10-3; CDR3: AISESERNAYEQY
V: TRBV20-1; CDR3: SARARDRTYEQY
V: TRBV12-3/TRBV12-4; CDR3: ASSNPRGGTNEKLF
V: TRBV6-1; CDR3: ASSPMGGSTDTQY
V: TRBV12-3/TRBV12-4; CDR3: ASSFAPNTEAF
V: TRBV29-1; CDR3: STEVWNTGELF
V: TRBV3-1; CDR3: ASSTSAGETQY
V: TRBV10-3; CDR3: AIKPSGNDETQY
V: TRBV6-1; CDR3: ASARIRYTQAF
V: TRBV15; CDR3: ATSRKGSDEQF
V: TRBV4-1; CDR3: ASNLLVGNYGYT
V: TRBV7-2; CDR3: ASSMDRGTYEQY
V: TRBV10-3; CDR3: AISADSRSMETQY
V: TRBV18; CDR3: ASSPIEDTQY
V: TRBV7-9; CDR3: ASSLGDREAF
V: TRBV12-3/TRBV12-4; CDR3: ASSPSLFSGQGPYEQY
V: TRBV29-1; CDR3: SVDNPSKIDNEQF
V: TRBV11-2; CDR3: ASSSVKGGRKAEQF
V: TRBV18; CDR3: ASSPIQGAGDTQY
V: TRBV5-1; CDR3: ASSLRQGLTDTQY
V: TRBV9; CDR3: ASSARSGYAHEQY
V: TRBV20-1; CDR3: SARGGASGTVTNEQF
V: TRBV7-8; CDR3: ASSLVSGRASFATDTQY
V: TRBV20-1; CDR3: SALTIAGGIQETQY